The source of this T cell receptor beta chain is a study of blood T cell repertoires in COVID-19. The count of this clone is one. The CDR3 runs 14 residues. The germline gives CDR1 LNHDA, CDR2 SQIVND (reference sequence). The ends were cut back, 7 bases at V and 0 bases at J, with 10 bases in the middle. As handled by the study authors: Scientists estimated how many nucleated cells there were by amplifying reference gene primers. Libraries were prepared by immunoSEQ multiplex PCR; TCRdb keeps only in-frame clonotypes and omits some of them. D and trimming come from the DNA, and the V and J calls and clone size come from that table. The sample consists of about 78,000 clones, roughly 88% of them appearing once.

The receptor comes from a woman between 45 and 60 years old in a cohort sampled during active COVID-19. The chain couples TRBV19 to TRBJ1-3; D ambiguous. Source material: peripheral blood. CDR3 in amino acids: CASTILYSGNTIYF. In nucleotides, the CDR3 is TGTGCCAGTACCATCCTCTACTCTGGAAACACCATATATTTT.